This T cell receptor (beta chain) was identified during a study of cytomegalovirus exposure and HLA in healthy donors (TCRdb year 2017). For the study in its entirety: An earlier analysis of several hundred of the donors reported about 260 Gb of sequence data and 95 million to 140 million unique TCR beta sequences obtained from about 200 million T cells. An early release covering around 630 HLA-typed donors comprised approximately 290 gigabases of sequencing data and tens of millions of unique TCR sequences. Of the roughly 400 genotyped donors, about 80% fell in the genetic ancestry cluster associated with self-reported Caucasian donors. The study aimed to test whether cataloging public T cell receptors could reveal signatures of past pathogen exposure. The study profiled the T cell repertoires of around 700 subjects by immunosequencing and related them to cytomegalovirus serostatus. In addition to the first cohort of approximately 650 subjects, a separate validation cohort of approximately 120 different subjects was used. The study combined high-throughput TCR immunosequencing, statistical association of individual TCRs with disease status, and machine learning to predict cytomegalovirus infection status. A later analysis re-analyzed previously published TCR beta repertoires from 600 to 850 donors and added high-resolution HLA genotyping to study TCR occurrence patterns. The later analysis used no new phenotypic data to find candidate immune exposures, relying instead on TCR beta sequences and their occurrence across donors. An earlier analysis of fewer than 700 of the donors applied high-throughput TCR beta sequencing to assess whether each TCR beta V gene segment acted as functional or pseudogenic. Donor age, sex, ethnicity and CMV serostatus were collected together with the repertoire data. Genome-wide SNP genotypes for about 65% of the 666 donors were used in a later genetic analysis, which treated that subset as a discovery cohort. Every repertoire in the discovery cohort had been generated on one and the same sequencing platform. Class I and class II HLA loci were covered by the typing at four-digit resolution. Typing coverage varied by locus: about 629-630 donors for A, B, C, DRB1 and DQB1; around 560 for DQA1; about 570 for DPA1; 450 to 480 for DPB1. Roughly 5 DR-DQ haplotypes were treated as single units for association and clustering because of strong linkage in the cohort. Across roughly 420 genotyped donors of the cohort, an average of roughly 250,000 unique TCR beta nucleotide sequences per donor were sequenced, and about a sixth of those sequences were non-productive.

For this clone: The antigen it binds to is not known. There are no base qualities to consult, and no much larger clone falls within one base.

General conclusions and limits of the study: In the study, roughly 160 TCR beta chains were listed as associated with cytomegalovirus. In a later analysis, HLA-associated TCR beta chains showed more clonal expansion and lower generation probabilities than non-associated chains that were equally common. In a later genetic analysis, fewer N-insertions in productive TCRs were reported among donors in an Asian-associated ancestry cluster than the roughly 710-donor mean. In a later analysis, most CMV-associated TCR beta chains were found to appear HLA-restricted, with HLA associations seemingly driven largely by CMV exposure. The sequencing pipeline was judged likely to have produced a cluster of highly shared sequence variants as a technical artifact. Only TCR beta chains were sequenced in this cohort, and the absence of alpha or paired-chain data limited detectable features. Roughly uniform sequencing depth across donors was assumed in presence/absence analyses, although this assumption may not hold. For the cohort, immune exposure information was limited to CMV serostatus. Some IMGT-functional V segments, including TRBV6-2 and TRBV6-3, could not be told apart with the 87-base-pair reads, so those segments were excluded. Because some donors lacked HLA typing at each locus, the association tests relied only on the typed subset. When HLA alleles, especially DR and DQ, strongly co-occurred, attributing TCR associations to individual alleles was difficult. The authors suggested that the approach could potentially be generalized to other disease states and immunological phenotypes. A few of the identified cytomegalovirus-associated TCR beta chains were confirmed in vitro to be specific for cytomegalovirus antigens. Correlated functional status among segregating V segments might reflect linkage disequilibrium, but an unknown experimental factor could not be ruled out. A later analysis reported that several top co-occurrence clusters appeared linked to parvovirus B19, influenza, CMV and Epstein-Barr virus. Most TCR sequences were seen in very few donors, while some public TCRs were found in many individuals. A later analysis associated 16,951 TCR beta sequences with specific HLA alleles at a false discovery rate of 0.05. The classifier was reported to diagnose cytomegalovirus status with high specificity and sensitivity in both the original and validation cohorts. A later genetic analysis associated a missense DCLRE1C variant with V-gene and J-gene trimming of TCR beta chains, and an independent cohort replicated the association. A further reported finding was that TCR beta sequences accurately predicted the HLA-A and HLA-B alleles for most subjects in the first cohort. Seventeen rarely observed V segments, including chromosome 9 orphons, were excluded from the earlier analysis of several hundred of the donors because counts were too low. An earlier analysis of some 590 of the donors showed that most TCR beta V segments appeared in productive rearrangements either about 87% or about 30% of the time, which broadly matched IMGT annotations. A later analysis found that TCR association rates varied across HLA loci, with DRB1 alleles showing the most associated TCRs and HLA-C alleles the fewest.

Preparation of the library involved the immunoSEQ multiplex PCR assay. For the multiplex PCR, a mixture combining 60 forward primers for TCR Vbeta segments and 13 reverse primers for TCR Jbeta segments was used. Amplification of the CDR3 region of rearranged TCR beta genes was performed with a multiplex PCR assay on genomic DNA. Amplified TCR beta libraries were sequenced as 87-base-pair reads on the Illumina HiSeq System. Per the original workflow: A later analysis counted tens of millions of unique TCR beta chains across the approximately 700 repertoires, and around 9.9 million of these chains were shared by at least two donors. To remove PCR and sequencing errors, raw reads were error-corrected and collapsed into unique sequences using a nearest-neighbor algorithm that merged closely related sequences. CDR3 sequences were aligned to IMGT reference sequences to assign V, D and J gene segments. For a sequence to be retained, a match of at least six nucleotides was required to both a V gene segment and a J gene segment. A rearrangement was called productive if the CDR3 had no stop codons and remained in frame with V and J, and every other rearrangement was called non-productive. CDR3 was defined by IMGT convention, running from the second conserved V-encoded cysteine to the conserved J-encoded phenylalanine. In an earlier analysis of more than 550 of the donors, sequences lacking an unambiguous match to a single V gene segment were excluded. An earlier analysis of fewer than 650 of the donors classified V segments as functional when productive rearrangements were above 56.7% and as segregating when the standard deviation between donors was above 5%. A statistical classification framework was built to diagnose cytomegalovirus status from the catalog of TCR beta chain sequences. In a later analysis, V and J genes were assigned by comparing TCR nucleotide sequences against IMGT/GENE-DB human TR gene sequences. A later analysis assigned CDR3 sequences and most-parsimonious VDJ recombination scenarios with the TCRdist pipeline. In a later analysis, each TCR beta chain was defined by its CDR3 amino acid sequence together with its V-gene family, and reads without a unique V-gene family were excluded. As a way to deal with suspected cross-contamination and a sequencing artifact, a later analysis dropped under 600 nucleotide sequences that were highly shared and had low generation probability. In a later analysis, a clonal expansion index for each public chain was calculated from normalized within-repertoire ranks of inferred template counts. Generation probabilities in a later analysis came from a VDJ recombination model fitted to out-of-frame rearrangements, and those results were checked against IGoR. In a later analysis, TCR-TCR, TCR-HLA and TCR-CMV co-occurrence was scored with hypergeometric tests, and a repertoire-size bias correction was applied to TCR pairs. A later analysis estimated false discovery rates by permuting HLA or CMV assignments 20 times. In a later analysis, co-occurring TCRs were grouped using DBSCAN, with TCRdist sequence similarity added in when clustering inside HLA-allele-positive subsets. Repertoires with fewer than 30,000 or more than 120,000 public chains were left out of co-occurrence clustering, as were about 5 repertoires with anomalous nucleotide sharing. TCRdb took over this immuneACCESS table, retaining in-frame rearrangements with V and J assigned. Such tables are incomplete; in checked studies, under half of the missing clones stem from an unresolved V gene, and the remainder is unexplained. That table is the source of V, J and clone size, and D and trimming were worked out from the DNA. For this sample the table gives about 160,000 clones, of which around 77% were detected only once. The ten most abundant clones make up 2% to 2.5% of the sample.

The cohort was made up of under 800 healthy bone marrow donors. At the time of sampling, all cohort members were nominally healthy, though unrecorded immune exposures were likely present. The donor tested CMV seropositive, placing the donor among the 310 or so seropositive members of the cohort. A peripheral blood sample was collected from each donor, and TCR beta sequencing was performed on peripheral blood mononuclear cells. Genomic DNA was extracted from the blood cell samples with the Qiagen DNeasy Blood Extraction Kit. For CDR1 and CDR2, the germline V gene lists LGHNA and YSLEER. Taken from cysteine to phenylalanine, the CDR3 has 14 residues. Only CDR3 DNA is held: 42 bases, read in frame from base 1. The junction shows trimming of 3 bases on V and 5 bases on J, plus 13 bases between the germline ends.

The sequenced material came from PBMCs. The sequence joins TRBV4-3 to TRBJ1-2; TRBD1 is possibly the D segment (6 matching bases). The clonotype comes from a man aged 50 to 60 in good health and CMV-seropositive. The nucleotides are TGCGCCAGCAGCCAGGTACAGGGTGGGTATGGCTACACCTTC. The translation is CASSQVQGGYGYTF.